This TCR beta chain was sequenced during a study of control samples from healthy donors and cancer patients. Trimming took 4 bases from V and 4 from J; bases not matched to a gene: 6. The CDR3 covers 15 residues. Germline V gene sequence: CDR1 SEHNR, CDR2 FQNEAQ (reference sequence). Sequencing was performed with immunoSEQ multiplex PCR; in TCRdb, only in-frame clones are kept and a portion is missing. The sample records 170,000 or so clones, around 89% being singletons. This receptor was obtained from a woman aged 45-59 years in good health. The chain employs TRBV7-9 and TRBJ2-1, with 8 positions matching TRBD2. Sequencing was carried out using blood. The CDR3 loop reads CASSSVAGRYNEQFF. DNA of the CDR3: TGTGCCAGCAGCTCGGTAGCGGGGCGGTACAATGAGCAGTTCTTC. The whole variable domain, filled in from reference TRBV7-9 and TRBJ2-1, reads DTGVSQNPRHKITKRGQNVTFRCDPISEHNRLYWYRQTLGQGPEFLTYFQNEAQLEKSRLLSDRFSAERPKGSFSTLEIQRTEQGDSAMYLCASSSVAGRYNEQFFGPGTRLTVL.